The clone carrying this T cell receptor (beta chain) was seen repeatedly, ten times or more. This sample stems from a study of T cells in Graves' hyperthyroidism and ophthalmopathy. Germline values: CDR1 MDHEN, CDR2 SYDVKM. The CDR3 is 15 amino acids. With 7 bases removed from V and 1 base from J, the gap between germline ends came to 16 bases. It was RNA transcripts that yielded the amplified TCR beta CDR3 regions. Researchers ran a first-round RT-PCR on the TCR CDR3 using the HTBI primer set. TCRdb re-called the multiplex PCR reads through MiXCR, storing one row per CDR3 protein. The profile shows over 300,000 distinct CDR3 sequences, 14% of them singletons.

This clonotype was sampled from an older woman with Graves' hyperthyroidism. V usage is TRBV28 and J usage is TRBJ1-1; TRBD1 is a possible D gene (6 bases). The sequenced sample was blood. Here the CDR3 DNA reads TGTGCCAGCACCGGGGGGGGCAGGGAGAACACTGAAGCTTTCTTT. Its protein is CASTGGGRENTEAFF.